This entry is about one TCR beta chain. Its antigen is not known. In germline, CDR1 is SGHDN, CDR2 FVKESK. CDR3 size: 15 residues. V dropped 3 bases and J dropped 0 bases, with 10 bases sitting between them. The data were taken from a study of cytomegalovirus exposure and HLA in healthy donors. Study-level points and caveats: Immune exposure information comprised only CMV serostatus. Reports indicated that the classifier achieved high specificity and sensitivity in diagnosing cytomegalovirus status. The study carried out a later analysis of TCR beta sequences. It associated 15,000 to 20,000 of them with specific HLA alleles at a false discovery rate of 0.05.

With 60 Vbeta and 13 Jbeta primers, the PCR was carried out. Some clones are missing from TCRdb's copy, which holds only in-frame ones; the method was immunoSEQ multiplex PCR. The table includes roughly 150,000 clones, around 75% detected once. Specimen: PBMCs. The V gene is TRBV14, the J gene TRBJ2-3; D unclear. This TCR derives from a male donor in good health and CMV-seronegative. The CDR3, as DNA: TGTGCCAGCAGCCAGACTCGCGCGAGCACAGATACGCAGTATTTT. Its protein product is CASSQTRASTDTQYF.